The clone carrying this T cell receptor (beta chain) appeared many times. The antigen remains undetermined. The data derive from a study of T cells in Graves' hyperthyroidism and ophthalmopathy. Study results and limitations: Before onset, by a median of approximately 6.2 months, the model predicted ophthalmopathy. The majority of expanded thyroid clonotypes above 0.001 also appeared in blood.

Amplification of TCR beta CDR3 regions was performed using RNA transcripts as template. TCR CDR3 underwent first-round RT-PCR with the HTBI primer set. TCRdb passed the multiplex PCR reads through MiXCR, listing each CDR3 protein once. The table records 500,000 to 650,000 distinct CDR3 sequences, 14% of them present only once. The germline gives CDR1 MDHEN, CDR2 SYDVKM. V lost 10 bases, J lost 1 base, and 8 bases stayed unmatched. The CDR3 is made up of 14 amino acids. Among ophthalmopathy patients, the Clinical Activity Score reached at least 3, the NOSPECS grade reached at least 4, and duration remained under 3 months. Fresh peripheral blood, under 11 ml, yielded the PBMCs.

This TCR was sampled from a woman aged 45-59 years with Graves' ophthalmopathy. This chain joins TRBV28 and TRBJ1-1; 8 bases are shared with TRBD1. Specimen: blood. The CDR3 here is CAILLDRANTEAFF. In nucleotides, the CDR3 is TGTGCCATCTTATTGGACAGGGCGAACACTGAAGCTTTCTTT.